The next 16 T cell receptor beta chains were all read from a single sample in a study of blood T cell repertoires in COVID-19. The table came from immunoSEQ multiplex PCR; TCRdb's copy has only in-frame clones and leaves some out. The sample consists of tens of thousands of clones, 83% of them appearing once. Sequenced: peripheral blood. These TCRs come from a human donor in a cohort sampled during active COVID-19.

This sequence joins TRBV5-1 and TRBJ1-1; 7 bases align to TRBD1. Germline V lookup: CDR1 SGHRS, CDR2 YFSETQ. V shed 5 bases and J 2 bases; nucleotides not matched to a gene: 6. This CDR3 is built from 14 residues. This CDR3 is CASRAGTANTEAFF. The CDR3 DNA follows: TGCGCCAGCAGGGCCGGGACAGCTAACACTGAAGCTTTCTTT. Filled out from reference TRBV5-1 and TRBJ1-1, the complete variable domain reads KAGVTQTPRYLIKTRGQQVTLSCSPISGHRSVSWYQQTPGQGLQFLFEYFSETQRNKGNFPGRFSGRQFSNSRSEMNVSTLELGDSALYLCASRAGTANTEAFFGQGTRLTVV.

The rearrangement links TRBV19 to TRBJ2-1; D might be TRBD2 (7 bases). Germline-derived CDR1 and CDR2 are LNHDA and SQIVND (reference sequence). This CDR3 is 16 amino acids long. With 1 base removed from V and 4 bases from J, the gap between germline ends came to 14 bases. Here the CDR3 DNA reads TGTGCCAGTAGTATAGTTGGGGGGGCTAGTTACAATGAGCAGTTCTTC. It translates to CASSIVGGASYNEQFF.

This sequence joins TRBV24-1 and TRBJ1-1; 7 bases fit TRBD1. Germline loops: CDR1 KGHDR, CDR2 SFDVKD. The J segment lost 6 bases and the V segment lost 6 bases, leaving 6 bases of the junction unmatched. The CDR3 runs to 13 residues. The CDR3 DNA reads TGTGCCACCAGTTCGACAGGGCGGGCTGAAGCTTTCTTT. As protein: CATSSTGRAEAFF.

This clone was counted once. The chain has TRBV6-2 or TRBV6-3 and TRBJ2-5, with TRBD2 matching over 15 bases. In germline, CDR1 is MNHEY, CDR2 SVGEGT. CDR3 length equals 16 residues. Trimming at V came to 5 bases and at J to 3 bases, leaving 4 bases not matched to a gene. The CDR3 here is CASSVRTSGGEETQYF. CDR3 bases: TGTGCCAGCAGTGTCCGGACTAGCGGGGGGGAAGAGACCCAGTACTTC.

The J gene is TRBJ1-4, the V gene TRBV15; TRBD1 is a possible D gene (5 bases). CDR3 length: 14 residues. CDR1 and CDR2 from the germline V gene are LNHNV and YYDKDF (reference sequence). Trimming left V 3 bases short and J 7 bases short, with 12 bases between. In DNA, the CDR3 is TGTGCCACCAGCAGGGCCACAGGTGGTGAAAAACTGTTTTTT. Translating gives CATSRATGGEKLFF.

In this sample, this clone turned up a few times. V is TRBV4-1 and J is TRBJ2-7; D unresolved. The CDR3 has 16 amino acids. Germline CDR1 and CDR2: MGHRA and YSYEKL. Trimming pared 0 bases from V and 0 bases from J, leaving 12 bases between. CDR3 amino acids: CASSQDTGPNSYEQYF. The CDR3 DNA sequence: TGCGCCAGCAGCCAAGATACGGGTCCCAACTCCTACGAGCAGTACTTC.

The chain carries TRBV18 and TRBJ2-1, with TRBD2 identical over 11 bases. Germline V gives CDR1 KGHSH, CDR2 LQKENI. This CDR3 has 16 residues. J gave up 0 bases and V 4 bases, and 2 bases lay outside the gene matches. The CDR3, as DNA: TGTGCCAGCTCACGGACTAGCGGGCTCTCCTACAATGAGCAGTTCTTC. Amino acids: CASSRTSGLSYNEQFF.

V is TRBV7-2 and J is TRBJ1-2; 9 nucleotides line up with TRBD1. This CDR3 contains 16 residues. The V gene's germline CDR1 is SGHTA and CDR2 FQGNSA. V dropped 4 bases and J dropped 8; count of bases not matched to a gene: 14. The CDR3 DNA follows: TGTGCCAGCAGCTATCGGGGGGGGGACAGGGTCCACGGCTACACCTTC. Translating it yields CASSYRGGDRVHGYTF.

The V call is TRBV5-4, the J call TRBJ2-5; 8 bases match TRBD1. CDR3 length: 15 residues. Germline V lookup: CDR1 SGHNT, CDR2 YYREEE (reference sequence). Trimming cost V 0 bases and J 4 bases; bases outside gene matches: 5. The CDR3 region is CASSLVSGGGETQYF. The CDR3 nucleotides read TGTGCCAGCAGCTTGGTCTCAGGGGGCGGAGAGACCCAGTACTTC.

The chain couples TRBV5-1 to TRBJ1-2, with TRBD1 matching 8 bases. Germline lookup yields CDR1 SGHRS and CDR2 YFSETQ. The CDR3 loop spans 14 amino acids. The ends lost 2 bases at V and 4 bases at J; junction bases unmatched: 4. The CDR3 protein is CASSLSQGAYGYTF. The CDR3 coding sequence is TGCGCCAGCAGCTTATCTCAGGGGGCCTATGGCTACACCTTC.

This clone was counted only a few times. The rearrangement links TRBV5-1 to TRBJ2-1; D remains ambiguous. This CDR3 contains 16 residues. Trimming removed 1 base from V and 0 bases from J, with 11 bases in between. Germline V gene data show CDR1 as SGHRS and CDR2 as YFSETQ. CDR3 coding DNA: TGCGCCAGCAGCTTGATTTCCACGAGCTCCTACAATGAGCAGTTCTTC. Translating it yields CASSLISTSSYNEQFF.

The chain uses TRBV7-9 and TRBJ2-2; D remains ambiguous. The CDR3 runs to 13 residues. In germline, CDR1 is SEHNR, CDR2 FQNEAQ (reference sequence). Trimming removed 3 bases at V and 4 bases at J, with 6 bases between. DNA for the CDR3: TGTGCCAGCAGCTTCACAACCACCGGGGAGCTGTTTTTT. Translated: CASSFTTTGELFF.

V is TRBV4-1 and J is TRBJ1-3, with 10 bases identical to TRBD1. This CDR3 is built from 19 residues. Germline-derived CDR1 and CDR2 are MGHRA and YSYEKL. The ends lost 0 bases at V and 0 bases at J; junction bases unmatched: 8. The CDR3, as DNA: TGCGCCAGCAGCCAAGATTTAAGGGGACAGGGGTTCTCTGGAAACACCATATATTTT. Translated: CASSQDLRGQGFSGNTIYF.

In its sample, this clone was seen a few times. V usage is TRBV6-1 and J usage is TRBJ2-1, with D possibly matching TRBD2 (9 bases). Germline V gene sequence: CDR1 MNHNS, CDR2 SASEGT. The CDR3 loop spans 17 amino acids. Trimming shortened V by 7 bases and J by 7 bases, and 26 bases separated the two germline ends. In nucleotides, the CDR3 is TGTGCCAGCACTGAGACAGGGGCACTAGCGGGTGGGAATGAGCAGTTCTTC. Its protein product is CASTETGALAGGNEQFF.

The chain combines TRBV10-3 with TRBJ2-3; 14 bases agree with TRBD2. J gave up 0 bases and V 5 bases, and 7 bases lay outside the gene matches. CDR3 length: 18 amino acids. Germline assignment: CDR1 ENHRY and CDR2 SYGVKD. In DNA, the CDR3 is TGTGCCATCAGTAGGGGACTAGCGGGGGTGTCTAGCACAGATACGCAGTATTTT. This encodes CAISRGLAGVSSTDTQYF.

The chain is built from TRBV11-1 and TRBJ1-6; weak D call: TRBD1 (6 bases). The CDR3 consists of 13 residues. The germline V and J ends were trimmed by 5 bases and 10 bases, with 12 bases remaining between them. CDR1 is SGHAT, CDR2 FQDESV, per germline (reference sequence). CDR3 loop: CASSINRASPLHF. The CDR3 DNA reads as TGTGCCAGCAGCATTAACAGGGCGTCACCCCTCCACTTT.